Only a few counts were recorded for the clone carrying this T cell receptor beta chain. Unmatched junction bases numbered 5, after V lost 7 bases and J lost 0 bases. Germline V gene sequence: CDR1 MNHEY, CDR2 SVGEGT. The CDR3 length is 16 residues. This entry belongs to a study of identical twins. Carrying unique molecular identifiers, the cDNA also gained a universal primer site through template switching. TCRdb ran MiXCR on the 5' RACE reads and lists one entry per CDR3 protein. The repertoire holds some 500,000 distinct CDR3 sequences, with 9.6% as singletons. The data also belong to a second study, concerning yellow fever vaccine responses in identical twins. That report adds: Twins' vaccine T cell response reportedly seemed partly convergent, partly personalized.

The V gene is TRBV6-2 or TRBV6-3, the J gene TRBJ2-1; 11 nucleotides match TRBD2. Sequences were obtained from PBMCs. This sequence originates from a woman in her late teens or twenties in good health. This chain's CDR3 is CASTPSGGSSYNEQFF. The CDR3 DNA reads as TGTGCCAGCACCCCTAGCGGGGGGAGCTCCTACAATGAGCAGTTCTTC.